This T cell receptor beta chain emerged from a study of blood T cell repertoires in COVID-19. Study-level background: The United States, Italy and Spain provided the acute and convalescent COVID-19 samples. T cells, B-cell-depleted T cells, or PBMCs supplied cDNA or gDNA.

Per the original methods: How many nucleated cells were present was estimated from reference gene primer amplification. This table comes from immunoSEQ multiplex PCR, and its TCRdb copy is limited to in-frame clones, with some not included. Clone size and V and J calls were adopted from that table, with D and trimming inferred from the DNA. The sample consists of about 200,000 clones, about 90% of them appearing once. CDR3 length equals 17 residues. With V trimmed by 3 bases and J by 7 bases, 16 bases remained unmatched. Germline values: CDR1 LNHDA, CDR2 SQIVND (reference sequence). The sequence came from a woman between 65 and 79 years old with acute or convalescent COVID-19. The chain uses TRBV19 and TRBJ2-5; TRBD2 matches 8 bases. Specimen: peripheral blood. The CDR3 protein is CASSIVPGLGGPRTQYF. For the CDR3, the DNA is TGTGCCAGTAGTATCGTACCGGGACTAGGAGGCCCGAGGACCCAGTACTTC.